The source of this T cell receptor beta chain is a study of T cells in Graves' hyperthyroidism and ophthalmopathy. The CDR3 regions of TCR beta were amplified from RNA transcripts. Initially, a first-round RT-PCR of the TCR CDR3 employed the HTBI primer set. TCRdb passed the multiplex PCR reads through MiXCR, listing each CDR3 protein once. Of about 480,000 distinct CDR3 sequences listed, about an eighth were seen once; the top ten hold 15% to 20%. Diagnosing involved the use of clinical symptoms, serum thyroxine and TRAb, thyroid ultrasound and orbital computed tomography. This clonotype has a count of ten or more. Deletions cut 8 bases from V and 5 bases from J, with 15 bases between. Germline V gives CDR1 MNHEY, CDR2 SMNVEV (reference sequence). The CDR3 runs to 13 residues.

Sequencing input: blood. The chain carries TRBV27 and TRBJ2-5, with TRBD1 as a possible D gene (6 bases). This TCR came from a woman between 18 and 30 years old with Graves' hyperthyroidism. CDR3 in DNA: TGTGCCAGCCTCCGGCAGGGGACGGAGACCCAGTACTTC. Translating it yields CASLRQGTETQYF.